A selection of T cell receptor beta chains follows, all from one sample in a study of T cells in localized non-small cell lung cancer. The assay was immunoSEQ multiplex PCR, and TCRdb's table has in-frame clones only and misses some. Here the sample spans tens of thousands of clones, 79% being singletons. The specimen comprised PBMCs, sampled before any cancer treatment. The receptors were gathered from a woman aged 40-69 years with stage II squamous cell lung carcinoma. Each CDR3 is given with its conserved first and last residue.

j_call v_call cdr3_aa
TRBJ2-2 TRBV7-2 CASSPSGTGTAGELFF
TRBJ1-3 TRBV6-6 CASSRHDNSGNTIYF
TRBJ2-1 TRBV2 CASRLHNEQFF
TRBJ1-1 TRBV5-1 CASSSLGTGDTEAFF
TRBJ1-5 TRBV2 CASNGQDVRPQHF
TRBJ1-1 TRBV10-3 CAISESGGGTEAFF
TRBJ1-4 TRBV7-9 CASSLVGATNEKLFF
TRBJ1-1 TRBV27 CASGEGGSEAFF
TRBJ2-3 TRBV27 CASSGDYPDTQYF
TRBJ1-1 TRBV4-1 CASSQGTGGADTEAFF
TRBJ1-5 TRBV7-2 CASSLAGGASNQPQHF
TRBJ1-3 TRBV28 CASSAGLGVGNTIYF
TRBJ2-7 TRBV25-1 CASSGTGGYEQYF
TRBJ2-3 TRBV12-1 CASSLPRKGDGINTQYF
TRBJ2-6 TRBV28 CASSRTTGANVLTF
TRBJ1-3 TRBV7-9 CASSLAGAPGNTIYF
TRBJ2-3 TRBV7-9 CASSPGHRTDTQYF
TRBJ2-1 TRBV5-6 CASSWWTSGDFSYNEQFF
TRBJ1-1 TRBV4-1 CASSQEVRENTEAFF
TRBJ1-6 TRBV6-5 CASSFGGQDSPLHF
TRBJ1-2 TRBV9 CASRATDSNYGYTF
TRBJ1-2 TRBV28 CASSVGQGFGYTF
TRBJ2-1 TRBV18 CASREAVSSSYEQFF
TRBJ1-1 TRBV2 CASSEQAWTGSAFF
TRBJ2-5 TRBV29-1 CSAGGGLGWETQYF
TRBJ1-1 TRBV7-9 CASSSFLSEDTEAFF
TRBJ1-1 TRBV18 CASSPASETSTEAFF
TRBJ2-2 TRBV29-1 CSAARGTGELFF
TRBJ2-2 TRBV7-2 CASSFNRAGGFGAGELFF
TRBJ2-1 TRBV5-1 CASSEGTSSYNEQFF
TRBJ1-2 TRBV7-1 CASSLDFTGGTDYGYTF
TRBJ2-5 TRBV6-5 CASSYSGYPPETQYF
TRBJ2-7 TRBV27 CASSSAGTGVYEQYF
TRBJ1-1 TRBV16 CASSQGGIDRQNTEAFF
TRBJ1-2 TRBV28 CASSTGGGYGYTF
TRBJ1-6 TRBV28 CASSSQESSYNSPLHF
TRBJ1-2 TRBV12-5 CASGLAPGLGIQKLANYGYTF
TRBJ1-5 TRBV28 CASSLSVLQGAVNQPQHF
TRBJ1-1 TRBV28 CASTQGGGPEAFF
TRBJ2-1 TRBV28 CASSWGGRLSYNEQFF
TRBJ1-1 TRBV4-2 CASRDKGYTEAFF
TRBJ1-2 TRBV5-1 CASSLGDYGYTF
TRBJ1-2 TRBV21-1 CASSRVQIGPKKGTCYTF
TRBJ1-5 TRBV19 CASSLGGTGASDQPQHF
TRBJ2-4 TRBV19 CASRGVAKNIQYF
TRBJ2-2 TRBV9 CASRTQGNTGELFF
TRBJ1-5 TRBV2 CASRTGVLNQPQHF
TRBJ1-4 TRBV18 CASSPRSLAANEKLFF
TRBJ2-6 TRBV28 CASSSNTFSGANVLTF
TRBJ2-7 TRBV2 CASSGEAGASYEQYF
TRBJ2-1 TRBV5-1 CASSLGGPLADEQFF
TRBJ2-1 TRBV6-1 CASSESESSSYNEQFF